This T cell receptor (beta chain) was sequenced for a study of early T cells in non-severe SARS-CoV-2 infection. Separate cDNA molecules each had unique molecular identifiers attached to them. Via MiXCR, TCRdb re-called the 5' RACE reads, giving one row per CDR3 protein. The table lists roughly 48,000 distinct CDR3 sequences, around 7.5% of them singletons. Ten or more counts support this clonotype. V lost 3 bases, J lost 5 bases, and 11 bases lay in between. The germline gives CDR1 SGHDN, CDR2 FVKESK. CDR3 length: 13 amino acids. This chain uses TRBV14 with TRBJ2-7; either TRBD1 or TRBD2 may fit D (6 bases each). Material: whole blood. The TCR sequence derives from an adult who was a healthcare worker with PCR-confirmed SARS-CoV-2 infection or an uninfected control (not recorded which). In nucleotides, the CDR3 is TGTGCCAGCAGCCACTTGGGGGGCAACGAGCAGTACTTC. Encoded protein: CASSHLGGNEQYF.